This T cell receptor (beta chain) is from a study of Graves' ophthalmopathy and Graves' hyperthyroidism. RNA transcripts were the source from which TCR beta CDR3 regions were amplified. The workflow started with a first-round RT-PCR run with HTBI primers and then moved on to a second-round multiplex PCR. MiXCR was run by TCRdb on the multiplex PCR reads, yielding one entry per CDR3 protein. This table has fewer than 600,000 distinct CDR3 sequences, approximately 14% appearing once. Patients were left out if they had other autoimmune diseases, uncontrolled infections, pregnancy or lactation. This clonotype appeared many times. This CDR3 has 18 amino acids. With V trimmed by 1 base and J by 0 bases, 11 bases remained unmatched. Germline V gene data show CDR1 as MDHEN and CDR2 as SYDVKM.

The clonotype originates from a woman under 40 with Graves' ophthalmopathy. V and J are TRBV28 and TRBJ1-1; TRBD1 agrees at 7 bases. Sequencing used blood. The CDR3 nucleotides are TGTGCCAGCAGTTTATTAAGAGGGGGCGCGGCCATGAACACTGAAGCTTTCTTT. Protein: CASSLLRGGAAMNTEAFF.